Given below is one TCR beta chain in context. The clone's antigen remains unknown. Base qualities are missing; no much larger clone stands one base away. The data were taken from a study of cytomegalovirus exposure and HLA in healthy donors (dated by TCRdb to the late 2010s). For the study in its entirety: A later analysis indicated that the 90 to 150 validation repertoires were generated on the platform also employed for the 700 or so repertoires of the first cohort. In addition to the first cohort of 666 subjects, a separate validation cohort of approximately 130 different subjects was used. The study aimed to test whether cataloging public T cell receptors could reveal signatures of past pathogen exposure. The study combined high-throughput TCR immunosequencing, statistical association of individual TCRs with disease status, and machine learning to predict cytomegalovirus infection status. What the work shows at the level of the full study, not this receptor alone: All 120 or so repertoires were used to score co-occurrence in the validation cohort in a later analysis, because that analysis had no HLA typing for the cohort. Most TCR sequences were seen in very few donors, while some public TCRs were found in many individuals. Cytomegalovirus status was reported to be diagnosed by the classifier with high specificity and sensitivity in both the original and validation cohorts. Subsequent analysis determined that TCRs grouped into clusters in the first cohort also showed a tendency toward co-occurrence across the 90 to 150 validation repertoires, and 94% of cluster scores exceeded 0. In vitro tests confirmed that a few of the cytomegalovirus-associated TCR beta chains recognize cytomegalovirus antigens. The study listed 150 to 200 TCR beta chains as associated with cytomegalovirus. It was suggested by the authors that the approach could potentially be generalized to other disease states and immunological phenotypes.

Donors formed part of the validation cohort, which comprised 120 subjects and was distinct from the first cohort of fewer than 750 subjects. Library construction relied on the immunoSEQ multiplex PCR assay. As for the authors' bioinformatics: To diagnose cytomegalovirus status from the catalog of TCR beta chain sequences, a statistical classification framework was built. In its TCRdb copy, this immuneACCESS table keeps in-frame sequences only and misses some clones. Where compared with another copy, unresolved V genes explain less than half of these, and the others have no known cause. D and trimming come from the DNA, and the V and J calls and clone size come from that table. The sample has roughly 100,000 clones on record, around 84% of them singletons. More than 20% of the sample is in the top ten clones. The germline ends are 19 bases apart after V is trimmed by 6 bases and J by 10 bases. From a lookup of the germline V gene, CDR1 and CDR2 are SQVTM and ANQGSEA. The CDR3 measures 13 amino acids from cysteine to phenylalanine. The CDR3 DNA has 39 bases and is translated from base 1.

This chain is built from TRBV29-1 and TRBJ2-1; TRBD2 might be the D gene, on 6 matching bases. This TCR came from a man aged 18 to 29 in good health and CMV-seropositive. Sequencing was performed on PBMCs. The DNA is TGCAGCGTGGATCCCGGGCTAAGCGGGGAGCAGTTCTTC. Its product reads: CSVDPGLSGEQFF.